The 28 T cell receptor beta chains below all came from one sample that was sequenced in a study of CD8+CD57+ T cells in acquired aplastic anemia. TCR beta VDJ combinations and CDR3 sequences were profiled from genomic DNA. MiXCR, run by TCRdb on the reads, gives a single entry per CDR3 protein. The table has approximately 65,000 distinct CDR3 sequences, about 54% seen once; the top ten hold over 2%. The sample consisted of sorted CD4+, CD8+, or CD8+CD57+ T cells (not recorded which) from PBMCs. The receptors derive from a human donor in good health, serving as a control.

This clonotype has a count of ten or more. V is TRBV20-1 and J is TRBJ2-5; D unresolved. CDR1 is DFQATT, CDR2 SNEGSKA, per germline (reference sequence). This CDR3 has 11 residues. V gave up 6 bases and J gave up 0 bases, with 5 bases separating them. CDR3 in amino acids: CSARYQETQYF. As DNA, the CDR3 is TGCAGTGCCAGATACCAAGAGACCCAGTACTTC.

This clonotype was recorded at least ten times. CDR3 in DNA: TGTGCCAGCAGCTTTCAAAGAAGCGGGGGGAGCGATGAGCAGTTCTTC. Translated, it gives CASSFQRSGGSDEQFF. V is TRBV7-9 and J is TRBJ2-1, with 9 bases lining up with TRBD2. The V and J ends lost 3 bases and 8 bases, in that order; junction bases with no gene match: 11. The CDR3 sequence is 16 residues long. Germline V lookup: CDR1 SEHNR, CDR2 FQNEAQ (reference sequence).

This chain connects TRBV7-9 to TRBJ2-7, with 8 nucleotides matching TRBD1. Germline V gives CDR1 SEHNR, CDR2 FQNEAQ (reference sequence). The V and J ends lost 7 bases and 6 bases, in that order; junction bases with no gene match: 8. The CDR3 consists of 13 residues. CDR3 region: CASIMDRVSEQYF. CDR3 DNA: TGTGCCAGCATCATGGACAGGGTGAGCGAGCAGTACTTC. Full variable domain (outside the CDR3, taken from reference TRBV7-9 and TRBJ2-7): DTGVSQNPRHKITKRGQNVTFRCDPISEHNRLYWYRQTLGQGPEFLTYFQNEAQLEKSRLLSDRFSAERPKGSFSTLEIQRTEQGDSAMYLCASIMDRVSEQYFGPGTRLTVT.

The rearrangement joins TRBV11-1 to TRBJ2-3, with D perhaps matching TRBD1 or TRBD2 (5 bases each). Germline CDR1 and CDR2: SGHAT and FQDESV (reference sequence). There are 16 residues in the CDR3. V was clipped by 3 bases and J by 4 bases, with 17 bases between them. The CDR3 sequence: CASSLGSGIGADTQYF. The CDR3 DNA is TGTGCCAGCAGCTTGGGTTCGGGGATAGGGGCAGATACGCAGTATTTT.

The gene calls are TRBV7-3 and TRBJ1-4; perhaps TRBD1 as D (6 bases). Germline V gene sequence: CDR1 SGHTA, CDR2 FQGTGA. Trimming took off 5 bases at V and 7 bases at J, with 11 bases between the two ends. This CDR3 has 13 residues. The CDR3 DNA reads TGTGCCAGCAGCGTGGGACAAGCTGAAAAACTGTTTTTT. This codes for CASSVGQAEKLFF.

The chain employs TRBV10-3 and TRBJ2-7; D unclear. The germline V and J ends were trimmed by 2 bases and 3 bases, with 8 bases remaining between them. Per the germline V gene, CDR1 is ENHRY and CDR2 is SYGVKD. CDR3 size: 13 residues. Here the CDR3 DNA reads TGTGCCATCAGTGAGGGGATGGACTACGAGCAGTACTTC. Amino acids: CAISEGMDYEQYF.

This clonotype was seen ten or more times. The V and J genes are TRBV12-3 or TRBV12-4 and TRBJ1-5; the match to TRBD1 covers 9 bases. V shed 6 bases and J 4 bases; nucleotides not matched to a gene: 7. The CDR3 is 15 amino acids. The CDR3: CASRPPGTGNQPQHF. CDR3 DNA: TGTGCCAGCAGACCCCCCGGGACAGGGAATCAGCCCCAGCATTTT.

The rearrangement uses TRBV7-3 and TRBJ2-7; 11 bases align to TRBD2. From germline, CDR1 is SGHTA and CDR2 FQGTGA. The CDR3 is 16 residues long. V lost 7 bases and J lost 0; bases outside the gene matches: 8. In nucleotides, the CDR3 is TGTGCCAGCACCGAAAGACTAGCGGGATTCTCCTACGAGCAGTACTTC. Translated: CASTERLAGFSYEQYF. Based on the CDR3 plus reference TRBV7-3 and TRBJ2-7, the full variable domain is GAGVSQTPSNKVTEKGKYVELRCDPISGHTALYWYRQSLGQGPEFLIYFQGTGAADDSGLPNDRFFAVRPEGSVSTLKIQRTERGDSAVYLCASTERLAGFSYEQYFGPGTRLTVT.

This clonotype occurred many times. The J gene is TRBJ2-1, the V gene TRBV9; tentatively, D is TRBD2 (6 bases). The CDR3 contains 15 residues. Per the germline V gene, CDR1 is SGDLS and CDR2 is YYNGEE. V lost 4 bases and J 4 bases, leaving 15 bases between the germline ends. CDR3 residues: CASSRFSGTYNEQFF. Written as DNA, the CDR3 is TGTGCCAGCAGCCGATTTAGCGGAACTTACAATGAGCAGTTCTTC.

The chain joins TRBV2 to TRBJ1-2; D possibly corresponds to TRBD1 (5 bases). The CDR3 consists of 14 residues. V lost 4 bases to trimming and J lost 4 bases, with 13 bases between them. The germline CDR1 and CDR2 sequences are SNHLY and FYNNEI. CDR3 sequence reads: CASSGRRQSYGYTF. CDR3 bases: TGTGCCAGCAGTGGACGCCGACAGAGCTATGGCTACACCTTC.

This clonotype was recorded many times. This sequence may be a read error, since a much larger clone differs from it by one base. V usage is TRBV20-1 and J usage is TRBJ1-5; D might be TRBD1 (5 bases). This CDR3 spans 14 amino acids. Germline V gene lookup returns CDR1 DFQATT and CDR2 SNEGSKA (reference sequence). Trimming removed 5 bases from V and 5 bases from J, with 16 bases in between. CDR3 residues: CSASRDVGDQPQHF. The CDR3 nucleotides read TGCAGTGCTTCCCGGGACGTAGGAGATCAGCCCCAGCATTTT.

Many counts were recorded for this clonotype. The rearrangement uses TRBV2 and TRBJ1-4; TRBD1 is a possible D gene (6 bases). The germline gives CDR1 SNHLY, CDR2 FYNNEI. This CDR3 region has 15 residues. With 4 bases removed from V and 7 bases from J, the gap between germline ends came to 16 bases. In nucleotides, the CDR3 is TGTGCCAGCAGTGCTAACAGGGTAGTGACTGAAAAACTGTTTTTT. Its protein product is CASSANRVVTEKLFF.

This clonotype was picked up many times. The V and J genes are TRBV6-1 and TRBJ2-7; no firm D call. Trimming shortened V by 5 bases and J by 6 bases, and 11 bases separated the two germline ends. CDR1 MNHNS and CDR2 SASEGT come from the germline V gene. This CDR3 spans 12 amino acids. The CDR3 reads CASSPPGGEQYF. CDR3 nucleotide sequence: TGTGCCAGCAGTCCCCCCGGCGGCGAGCAGTACTTC.

The chain employs TRBV2 and TRBJ1-5; 8 bases are shared with TRBD1. The CDR3 loop spans 14 amino acids. From germline, CDR1 is SNHLY and CDR2 FYNNEI. V was clipped by 8 bases and J by 6 bases; unmatched bases: 9. CDR3 residues: CASGLDRVFQPQHF. For the CDR3, the DNA is TGTGCCAGCGGCCTGGACAGGGTTTTTCAGCCCCAGCATTTT.

This chain joins TRBV20-1 and TRBJ2-1; D might be TRBD2 (6 bases). The V end lost 6 bases, the J end lost 0 bases, and 15 bases lay between the germline ends. The germline V gene encodes CDR1 DFQATT and CDR2 SNEGSKA (reference sequence). The CDR3 is made up of 15 amino acids. Written as DNA, the CDR3 is TGCAGTGCCAGGGAGGAATCAAGCTCCTACAATGAGCAGTTCTTC. Residues: CSAREESSSYNEQFF.

This sequence joins TRBV19 and TRBJ1-2; D not certain. Germline values: CDR1 LNHDA, CDR2 SQIVND (reference sequence). The CDR3 has 13 residues. V was cut by 1 base and J by 4 bases, with 7 bases left in between. The CDR3 sequence is CASSIGTIYGYTF. The CDR3, as DNA: TGTGCCAGTAGTATAGGGACGATCTATGGCTACACCTTC.

The V gene is TRBV19, the J gene TRBJ1-2; no clear D gene. This CDR3 region has 12 residues. V was trimmed by 8 bases and J by 5 bases, leaving 12 bases between them. Germline V gene data show CDR1 as LNHDA and CDR2 as SQIVND (reference sequence). The DNA of the CDR3 is TGTGCCAGTCAACCGACTGGTTATGGCTACACCTTC. Translation: CASQPTGYGYTF.

The chain recombines TRBV10-2 with TRBJ2-5, with a weak D call TRBD2 (5 bases). This CDR3 comprises 15 residues. Trimming removed 3 bases at V and 1 base at J, with 12 bases between. Per the germline V gene, CDR1 is WSHSY and CDR2 is SAAADI. The CDR3 is CASSELERAQETQYF. Written as DNA, the CDR3 is TGCGCCAGCAGTGAACTAGAAAGGGCCCAAGAGACCCAGTACTTC.

This clonotype is labeled as medium-sized (0.01 to 0.1%). The chain recombines TRBV15 with TRBJ2-1; D is undetermined. Germline V lookup: CDR1 LNHNV, CDR2 YYDKDF (reference sequence). The V and J ends lost 3 bases and 2 bases respectively, with 8 bases between them. CDR3 length: 14 residues. For the CDR3, the DNA is TGTGCCACCAGCAGTAGGCGGACCTACAATGAGCAGTTCTTC. It encodes CATSSRRTYNEQFF.

The rearrangement uses TRBV25-1 and TRBJ2-1; TRBD2 is a possible D gene (6 bases). Germline V lookup: CDR1 MGHDK, CDR2 SYGVNS. The CDR3 covers 16 residues. With 2 bases removed from V and 7 bases from J, the gap between germline ends came to 18 bases. This CDR3 is CASSEAGLLGRNEQFF. The CDR3 region has the DNA TGTGCCAGCAGTGAAGCGGGACTCCTGGGGCGGAATGAGCAGTTCTTC.

This chain links TRBV5-1 with TRBJ2-1; 7 nucleotides agree with TRBD2. The CDR3 is 15 amino acids. Germline CDR1 and CDR2: SGHRS and YFSETQ. V lost 0 bases, J lost 4 bases, and 4 bases stayed unmatched. CDR3 bases: TGCGCCAGCAGCTTGGGGACTAGGGATTACAATGAGCAGTTCTTC. Amino acids: CASSLGTRDYNEQFF. The complete variable domain, with remaining parts taken from reference TRBV5-1 and TRBJ2-1, reads KAGVTQTPRYLIKTRGQQVTLSCSPISGHRSVSWYQQTPGQGLQFLFEYFSETQRNKGNFPGRFSGRQFSNSRSEMNVSTLELGDSALYLCASSLGTRDYNEQFFGPGTRLTVL.

This clonotype rates as medium-sized (0.01 to 0.1%). V is TRBV7-2 and J is TRBJ2-7; D uncertain. This CDR3 has 13 amino acids. Germline V gene sequence: CDR1 SGHTA, CDR2 FQGNSA. V was trimmed by 3 bases and J by 3 bases, leaving 9 bases between them. Here the CDR3 DNA reads TGTGCCAGCAGCTTTGAAGGGTTCTACGAGCAGTACTTC. It encodes CASSFEGFYEQYF.

The chain couples TRBV20-1 to TRBJ1-1, with TRBD1 matching over 10 bases. Germline trimming cut 3 bases from V and 4 bases from J; bases unmatched to any gene: 8. The CDR3 sequence is 15 residues long. Germline lookup yields CDR1 DFQATT and CDR2 SNEGSKA (reference sequence). The CDR3 DNA follows: TGCAGTGCTAGGCTTACGGGACAGGGGCCCACTGAAGCTTTCTTT. This sequence encodes CSARLTGQGPTEAFF.

The rearrangement joins TRBV14 to TRBJ2-1, with D tentatively TRBD2 (5 bases). This CDR3 region has 16 residues. CDR1 SGHDN and CDR2 FVKESK come from the germline V gene. V was cut by 3 bases and J by 5 bases, with 17 bases left in between. This chain's CDR3 is CASSHRSGLRNNEQFF. CDR3 DNA sequence: TGTGCCAGCAGCCACAGATCCGGACTGAGGAACAATGAGCAGTTCTTC.

This clonotype showed up many times. This sequence joins TRBV12-3 or TRBV12-4 and TRBJ2-1; TRBD1 aligns across 10 bases. Trimming at V came to 3 bases and at J to 2 bases, leaving 4 bases not matched to a gene. The CDR3 extends over 16 amino acids. The CDR3 region has the DNA TGTGCCAGCAGTTTGGCAGGGACAGGGGCCTACAATGAGCAGTTCTTC. This encodes CASSLAGTGAYNEQFF.

This chain links TRBV7-9 with TRBJ1-1; TRBD1 is a possible D gene (5 bases). The V gene's germline CDR1 is SEHNR and CDR2 FQNEAQ (reference sequence). With 7 bases removed from V and 4 bases from J, the gap between germline ends came to 13 bases. CDR3 length: 13 residues. This chain's CDR3 is CASNRGLFTEAFF. The CDR3 DNA sequence: TGTGCCAGCAACCGGGGACTTTTCACTGAAGCTTTCTTT.

This chain joins TRBV25-1 and TRBJ2-7, with TRBD2 matching over 11 bases. The CDR3 loop spans 17 amino acids. The junction had 15 bases not matched to a gene; V was cut back by 6 bases and J by 5 bases. The germline gives CDR1 MGHDK, CDR2 SYGVNS. The CDR3 DNA reads as TGTGCCAGCAGCTTGGCAGGACTAGCGGGCCATGTAGACGAGCAGTACTTC. Amino acid sequence: CASSLAGLAGHVDEQYF.

This clonotype occurred many times. The rearrangement joins TRBV6-1 to TRBJ2-6; D perhaps matches TRBD1 (6 bases). Germline-derived CDR1 and CDR2 are MNHNS and SASEGT. CDR3 length: 17 amino acids. V shed 6 bases and J shed 0 bases, with 15 bases lying between them. The CDR3 spells CASSQPTGYSGANVLTF. In nucleotides, the CDR3 is TGTGCCAGCAGCCAACCGACAGGTTACTCTGGGGCCAACGTCCTGACTTTC.